Listed here are 27 T cell receptor beta chains from one sample, sequenced in a study of blood T cell repertoires in COVID-19. Clones were sequenced by immunoSEQ multiplex PCR, and TCRdb holds only the in-frame ones, with some missing. The sample comprises some 110,000 clones, 75% to 90% of which are singletons, and around 3.2% rests with the top ten. Sequencing was done on a sample of peripheral blood. The receptors come from a woman older than 75 with COVID-19, enrolled during active disease.

The chain joins TRBV18 to TRBJ2-1, with 9 bases identical to TRBD2. This CDR3 region has 15 residues. Unmatched junction bases numbered 8, after V lost 3 bases and J lost 8 bases. Per germline, CDR1 KGHSH and CDR2 LQKENI. The CDR3 protein is CASSPGLAGYDEQFF. CDR3 nucleotides: TGTGCCAGCTCACCGGGACTAGCCGGATATGATGAGCAGTTCTTC.

The genes are TRBV28 and TRBJ1-4, with TRBD1 as a possible D gene (6 bases). The CDR3 length is 12 residues. Trimming pared 6 bases from V and 8 bases from J, leaving 10 bases between. Germline CDR1 is MDHEN and CDR2 is SYDVKM. CDR3 protein: CASSRGQEKLFF. CDR3 DNA: TGTGCCAGCAGCCGCGGACAGGAAAAACTGTTTTTT.

The J gene is TRBJ2-2, the V gene TRBV19; a possible D gene is TRBD2 (7 bases). The V gene's germline CDR1 is LNHDA and CDR2 SQIVND (reference sequence). The CDR3 runs 14 residues. V was cut by 6 bases and J by 6 bases, with 14 bases left in between. The CDR3 is CASSPPGGAGELFF. Written as DNA, the CDR3 is TGTGCCAGTAGCCCGCCGGGGGGCGCCGGGGAGCTGTTTTTT.

The chain joins TRBV3-1 (or the pseudogene TRBV3-2) to TRBJ2-1, with a possible D match to TRBD1 (6 bases). The V gene's germline CDR1 is LGHDT and CDR2 YNNKEL (reference sequence). V gave up 4 bases and J gave up 4 bases, with 14 bases separating them. The CDR3 has 15 amino acids. The CDR3 loop is CASSRGLPKYNEQFF. The CDR3 bases are TGTGCCAGCAGCCGGGGGCTCCCTAAATACAATGAGCAGTTCTTC.

This sequence joins TRBV19 and TRBJ2-1; 14 bases are shared with TRBD2. The trim removed 4 bases at V and 6 bases at J, leaving 5 bases unmatched. The germline V gene has CDR1 LNHDA and CDR2 SQIVND (reference sequence). The CDR3 contains 16 residues. The chain's CDR3 is CASSTGTSGRSNEQFF. The CDR3 region has the DNA TGTGCCAGTAGTACCGGGACTAGCGGGAGAAGCAATGAGCAGTTCTTC.

The rearrangement links TRBV28 to TRBJ2-2, with 7 bases aligning to TRBD2. With 6 bases clipped from V and 4 bases from J, the junction kept 8 bases outside the gene matches. Germline values: CDR1 MDHEN, CDR2 SYDVKM. The CDR3 sequence is 15 residues long. In DNA form, the CDR3 reads TGTGCCAGCAGGGCGCGGGAGTTGAGCACCGGGGAGCTGTTTTTT. It yields the protein CASRARELSTGELFF.

The gene calls are TRBV15 and TRBJ1-5, with D hard to call. The CDR3 sequence is 12 residues long. The V gene's germline CDR1 is LNHNV and CDR2 YYDKDF (reference sequence). V lost 5 bases and J 3 bases, leaving 5 bases between the germline ends. In nucleotides, the CDR3 is TGTGCCACCAGCCGACTCAATCAGCCCCAGCATTTT. It codes for CATSRLNQPQHF.

The chain links TRBV27 to TRBJ2-5; no firm D call. Trimming cost V 6 bases and J 4 bases, with 6 bases left between them. Germline values: CDR1 MNHEY, CDR2 SMNVEV (reference sequence). The CDR3 runs 11 residues. The CDR3 loop is CASSLPETQYF. The CDR3 nucleotides are TGTGCCAGCAGCCTCCCAGAGACCCAGTACTTC.

In this sample, this clone turned up a few times. The V and J genes are TRBV5-5 and TRBJ1-6, with D perhaps matching TRBD1 (6 bases). The CDR3 runs 14 residues. The germline V gene encodes CDR1 SGHKS and CDR2 YYEKEE (reference sequence). Trimming cost V 0 bases and J 7 bases, with 8 bases left between them. The CDR3 reads CASSLGTANSPLHF. CDR3 DNA sequence: TGTGCCAGCAGCTTGGGGACAGCCAATTCACCCCTCCACTTT.

By share, this clone counts as medium-sized (0.01 to 0.1%). The rearrangement links TRBV6-4 to TRBJ1-6, with 11 bases matching TRBD1. After removal of 4 bases from V and 10 bases from J, the junction contained 6 bases not matched to a gene. This CDR3 spans 15 amino acids. CDR1 and CDR2 from the germline V gene are MRHNA and SNTAGT. The CDR3 spells CASSASGTGGSPLHF. The CDR3 bases are TGTGCCAGCAGTGCGAGCGGGACAGGGGGATCACCCCTCCACTTT.

The J gene is TRBJ2-7, the V gene TRBV10-3; 10 nucleotides line up with TRBD1. Germline CDR1 reads ENHRY; CDR2 reads SYGVKD. V lost 11 bases and J lost 1; bases outside the gene matches: 5. The length of the CDR3 is 13 residues. The DNA of the CDR3 is TGTGCCGCCGTGGGACAGGGGTCCTACGAGCAGTACTTC. Translated, it gives CAAVGQGSYEQYF.

This clone was detected only once. This sequence joins TRBV6-5 and TRBJ2-3; 7 nucleotides align to TRBD1. The CDR3 runs to 14 residues. CDR1 and CDR2 (germline): MNHEY, SVGAGI. Trimming at V came to 6 bases and at J to 1 base, leaving 4 bases not matched to a gene. The DNA for the CDR3 is TGTGCCAGCAGCCGGGACAGAGGCACAGATACGCAGTATTTT. This codes for CASSRDRGTDTQYF.

The table lists this clone with a few counts. The CDR3 sequence: CASSPLSGQGASYEQYF. DNA of the CDR3: TGTGCCAGCTCACCGCTTTCAGGACAGGGGGCCTCCTACGAGCAGTACTTC. The chain combines TRBV18 with TRBJ2-7, with TRBD1 matching 11 bases. The germline gives CDR1 KGHSH, CDR2 LQKENI. The CDR3 is made up of 17 amino acids. J was trimmed by 0 bases and V by 3 bases; bases with no gene match: 7.

This chain's CDR3 is CASSLRGGRSADTQYF. DNA of the CDR3: TGTGCCAGCAGCTTGCGTGGCGGGAGGTCAGCAGATACGCAGTATTTT. The genes are TRBV7-8 and TRBJ2-3; the match to TRBD2 covers 8 bases. Germline V CDR1 and CDR2: SGHVS, FQNEAQ. V lost 3 bases to trimming and J lost 4 bases; unmatched junction nucleotides: 9. The CDR3 is 16 residues long. The variable domain in full, completed from reference TRBV7-8 and TRBJ2-3, reads GAGVSQSPRYKVAKRGQDVALRCDPISGHVSLFWYQQALGQGPEFLTYFQNEAQLDKSGLPSDRFFAERPEGSVSTLKIQRTQQEDSAVYLCASSLRGGRSADTQYFGPGTRLTVL.

The rearrangement joins TRBV4-3 to TRBJ2-1; TRBD2 matches 10 bases. The CDR3 has 17 residues. The germline V gene encodes CDR1 LGHNA and CDR2 YSLEER. The trim removed 0 bases at V and 8 bases at J, leaving 10 bases unmatched. The CDR3 nucleotides read TGCGCCAGCAGCCAAGATCTAGCGGGAGCTAATTTGGATGAGCAGTTCTTC. Its translation is CASSQDLAGANLDEQFF.

The genes are TRBV7-3 and TRBJ2-1; possible D gene TRBD1, 6 bases. V was shortened by 5 bases and J by 5 bases, with 10 bases between the two germline ends. Germline CDR1 is SGHTA and CDR2 is FQGTGA. CDR3 length equals 13 residues. The CDR3 is CASSRGQHNEQFF. DNA of the CDR3: TGTGCCAGCAGCCGTGGACAGCACAATGAGCAGTTCTTC.

This clone was detected only once. The rearrangement uses TRBV9 and TRBJ2-3; D may be TRBD2 (6 bases). Germline lookup yields CDR1 SGDLS and CDR2 YYNGEE. This CDR3 is 16 amino acids long. Trimming cost V 3 bases and J 2 bases, with 16 bases left between them. CDR3: CASSALGLGITDTQYF. As DNA, the CDR3 is TGTGCCAGCAGCGCTCTGGGACTGGGGATCACAGATACGCAGTATTTT.

V is TRBV2 and J is TRBJ2-3; TRBD2 agrees at 9 bases. Germline values: CDR1 SNHLY, CDR2 FYNNEI. The CDR3 is 14 residues long. The junction had 8 bases not matched to a gene; V was cut back by 3 bases and J by 10 bases. This CDR3 is CASSEGLARIAQYF. The CDR3 nucleotides are TGTGCCAGCAGTGAGGGACTAGCCCGCATTGCGCAGTATTTT.

V usage is TRBV6-2 or TRBV6-3 and J usage is TRBJ2-3, with D possibly TRBD2 on 6 matching bases. This CDR3 region has 16 residues. Germline loops: CDR1 MNHEY, CDR2 SVGEGT. V shed 3 bases and J shed 3 bases, with 16 bases lying between them. The CDR3 is CASSYPAGLPTDTQYF. The CDR3 DNA is TGTGCCAGCAGTTATCCGGCGGGATTGCCTACAGATACGCAGTATTTT.

V and J are TRBV7-9 and TRBJ1-1; 8 positions match TRBD1. J lost 7 bases, V lost 1 base, and 5 bases had no gene match. The CDR3 contains 14 residues. From germline, CDR1 is SEHNR and CDR2 FQNEAQ (reference sequence). The CDR3 reads CASSLGTGRDEAFF. CDR3 coding DNA: TGTGCCAGCAGCTTAGGGACAGGGCGGGATGAAGCTTTCTTT.

The chain employs TRBV28 and TRBJ1-1, with no clear D. Germline values: CDR1 MDHEN, CDR2 SYDVKM. The CDR3 is 15 residues long. V gave up 5 bases and J gave up 4 bases, with 17 bases separating them. This CDR3 is CASSPSAVFLTEAFF. The CDR3 DNA reads TGTGCCAGCAGTCCCTCTGCAGTATTTCTCACTGAAGCTTTCTTT.

This clone was counted a single time. This chain connects TRBV7-3 to TRBJ2-7, with 11 bases identical to TRBD1. V trimming: 4 bases; J trimming: 5 bases; junction bases outside the gene matches: 10. Germline V gene lookup returns CDR1 SGHTA and CDR2 FQGTGA. The CDR3 covers 16 residues. The CDR3 protein is CASSSGPGQGVNEQYF. CDR3 in DNA: TGTGCCAGCAGCTCAGGGCCGGGACAGGGGGTCAACGAGCAGTACTTC.

CDR3 protein: CASNPTGRYSYEQYF. DNA for the CDR3: TGTGCCAGCAACCCCACAGGGCGGTACTCCTACGAGCAGTACTTC. The chain is built from TRBV25-1 and TRBJ2-7, with TRBD1 as a possible D gene (6 bases). The V end lost 7 bases, the J end lost 0 bases, and 16 bases lay between the germline ends. There are 15 residues in the CDR3. Germline V gene sequence: CDR1 MGHDK, CDR2 SYGVNS.

This chain uses TRBV6-2 or TRBV6-3 with TRBJ2-2; unclear D gene. CDR3 length equals 14 residues. The germline V gene encodes CDR1 MNHEY and CDR2 SVGEGT. V lost 5 bases, J lost 3 bases, and 10 bases lay in between. CDR3 residues: CASSTLVHTGELFF. For the CDR3, the DNA is TGTGCCAGCAGTACGCTAGTCCACACCGGGGAGCTGTTTTTT.

V and J are TRBV19 and TRBJ2-2; 10 bases match TRBD2. CDR3 length: 17 residues. Germline assignment: CDR1 LNHDA and CDR2 SQIVND (reference sequence). The V gene end was trimmed by 3 bases and the J gene end by 0 bases; junction bases not matched to a gene: 4. CDR3 amino acids: CASSILGLAANTGELFF. The DNA for the CDR3 is TGTGCCAGTAGTATTTTAGGACTAGCGGCGAACACCGGGGAGCTGTTTTTT. The complete variable domain, with remaining parts taken from reference TRBV19 and TRBJ2-2, reads DGGITQSPKYLFRKEGQNVTLSCEQNLNHDAMYWYRQDPGQGLRLIYYSQIVNDFQKGDIAEGYSVSREKKESFPLTVTSAQKNPTAFYLCASSILGLAANTGELFFGEGSRLTVL.

This clone was counted a few times. This chain connects TRBV12-3 or TRBV12-4 to TRBJ2-5; D remains ambiguous. V was clipped by 8 bases and J by 5 bases, with 9 bases between them. The CDR3 extends over 11 amino acids. Written as DNA, the CDR3 is TGTGCCAGCGGCCTTGTGGAGACCCAGTACTTC. This sequence encodes CASGLVETQYF.

This clone appeared a single time. This chain joins TRBV12-3 or TRBV12-4 and TRBJ2-7; D possibly corresponds to TRBD1 (5 bases). V lost 2 bases to trimming and J lost 5 bases, with 7 bases between them. The CDR3 is 12 residues long. The CDR3 region is CASSLRGDEQYF. The CDR3 nucleotides are TGTGCCAGCAGTTTAAGGGGTGACGAGCAGTACTTC.